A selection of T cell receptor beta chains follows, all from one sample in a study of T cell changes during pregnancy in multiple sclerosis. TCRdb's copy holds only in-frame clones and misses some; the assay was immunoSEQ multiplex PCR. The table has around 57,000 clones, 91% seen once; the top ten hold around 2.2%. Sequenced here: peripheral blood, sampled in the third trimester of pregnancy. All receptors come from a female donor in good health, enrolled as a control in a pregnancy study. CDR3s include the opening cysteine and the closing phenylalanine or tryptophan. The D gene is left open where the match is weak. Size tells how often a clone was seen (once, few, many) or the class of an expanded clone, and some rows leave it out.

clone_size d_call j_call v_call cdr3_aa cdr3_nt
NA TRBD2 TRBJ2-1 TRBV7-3 CASSRGGAASYEQFF TGTGCCAGCAGCCGCGGGGGGGCCGCTTCATATGAGCAGTTCTTC
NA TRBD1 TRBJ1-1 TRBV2 CARDGTANTEAFF TGTGCCAGAGACGGGACAGCGAACACTGAAGCTTTCTTT
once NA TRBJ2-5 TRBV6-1 CASSEYGGGLTQYF TGTGCCAGCAGTGAATATGGGGGGGGCCTGACCCAGTACTTC
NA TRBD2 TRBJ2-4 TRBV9 CASSSGGGIDIQYF TGTGCCAGCAGCTCCGGGGGGGGGATTGACATTCAGTACTTC
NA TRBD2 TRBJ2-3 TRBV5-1 CASSGTSGPPDTQYF TGCGCCAGTTCCGGGACTAGCGGCCCCCCCGATACGCAGTATTTT
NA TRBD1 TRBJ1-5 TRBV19 CASSMDRGASTNQPQHF TGTGCCAGTAGTATGGACAGGGGAGCCTCCACCAATCAGCCCCAGCATTTT
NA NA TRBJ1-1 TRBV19 CASSTYTGTEAFF TGTGCCAGTAGTACCTACACAGGGACTGAAGCTTTCTTT
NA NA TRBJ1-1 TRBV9 CASIMTGNTEAFF TGTGCCAGCATCATGACAGGGAACACTGAAGCTTTCTTT
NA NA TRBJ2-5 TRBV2 CASDAYRGETQYF TGTGCCAGCGATGCGTATAGGGGAGAGACCCAGTACTTC
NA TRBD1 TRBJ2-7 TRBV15 CATSSGPGQAAGYEQYF TGTGCCACCAGCAGTGGACCCGGACAGGCGGCGGGTTACGAGCAGTACTTC
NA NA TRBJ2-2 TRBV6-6 CASSWKDRDTGELFF TGTGCCAGCAGTTGGAAGGACAGAGACACCGGGGAGCTGTTTTTT
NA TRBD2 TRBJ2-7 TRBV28 CASSSTSGKLYEQYF TGTGCCAGCAGTTCGACTAGCGGGAAACTCTACGAGCAGTACTTC